A selection of T cell receptor beta chains follows, all from one sample in a study of T-cell memory formation after mild COVID-19. TCRdb re-called the 5' RACE reads through MiXCR, storing one row per CDR3 protein. The table has around 200,000 distinct CDR3 sequences, around a sixth seen once. Sequencing input: PBMCs or a T cell subset sorted from them (not recorded which). The source of these receptors is a man younger than 35 who had mild COVID-19 (a few samples of this study predate the infection). Cell type and time point are not known. Both conserved end residues are part of each CDR3. D genes are given only for firm matches. Size tells how often a clone was seen (once, few, many) or the class of an expanded clone, and some rows leave it out.

clone_size | d_call | j_call | v_call | cdr3_nt | cdr3_aa
- | TRBD2 | TRBJ2-1 | TRBV4-3 | TGCGCCAGCAGCCAAGCGCCCCGTGCGGGGGGTCTCCGAAATGAGCAGTTCTTC | CASSQAPRAGGLRNEQFF
once | - | TRBJ2-6 | TRBV6-5 | TGTGCCAGCAGGAACGGGTTCTCTGGGGCCAACGTCCTGACTTTC | CASRNGFSGANVLTF
- | - | TRBJ1-6 | TRBV7-3 | TGTGCCAGCAGCTTAATGGTAAATTCACCCCTCCACTTT | CASSLMVNSPLHF
once | - | TRBJ1-5 | TRBV28 | TGTGCCAGCACTCCACATCGGGGACGGCAGGAGGATCAGCCCCAGCATTTT | CASTPHRGRQEDQPQHF
many | TRBD2 | TRBJ2-4 | TRBV7-2 | TGTGCCAGCAGCTCTAGCGGGGGGGCCTTTTACATTCAGTACTTC | CASSSSGGAFYIQYF
few | - | TRBJ1-4 | TRBV5-1 | TGCGCCAGCAGCTTGGGACGCCTGGGTAATGAAAAACTGTTTTTT | CASSLGRLGNEKLFF
few | - | TRBJ1-1 | TRBV3-1 | TGTGCCAGCAGCCAAGTCCTAGGCACTGAAGCTTTCTTT | CASSQVLGTEAFF
- | TRBD1 | TRBJ2-7 | TRBV5-1 | TGCGCCAGCACCCTACAGGGGGCGATTAGCGAGCAGTACTTC | CASTLQGAISEQYF
- | - | TRBJ2-5 | TRBV18 | TGTGCCAGCTCACCGGTGGGGCGAGAGACCCAGTACTTC | CASSPVGRETQYF
- | TRBD1 | TRBJ2-5 | TRBV15 | TGTGCCACCAGCTGGGACAGGGTCCAAGAGACCCAGTACTTC | CATSWDRVQETQYF
few | - | TRBJ2-5 | TRBV5-1 | TGCGCCAGCAGCTTCGGGACATCCGGGGAGACCCAGTACTTC | CASSFGTSGETQYF
- | TRBD1 | TRBJ2-2 | TRBV7-3 | TGTGCCAGCAGCTCCCAGGGGGATTACACCGGGGAGCTGTTTTTT | CASSSQGDYTGELFF
- | - | TRBJ1-1 | TRBV3-1 | TGTGCCAGCAGCCGATCCATTGTTGGGGGTACTGAAGCTTTCTTT | CASSRSIVGGTEAFF
few | - | TRBJ2-1 | TRBV11-2 | TGTGCCAGCAGCTTAGCGGGGGTCCTCTACAATGAGCAGTTCTTC | CASSLAGVLYNEQFF
few | TRBD2 | TRBJ2-5 | TRBV3-1 | TGTGCCAGCAGCCCCGGACTAGCGGGGGGCCGGCAAGAGACCCAGTACTTC | CASSPGLAGGRQETQYF
few | TRBD1 | TRBJ1-6 | TRBV3-1 | TGTGCCAGCAGCCGACGGGACAGACCAAATTCACCCCTCCACTTT | CASSRRDRPNSPLHF
many | - | TRBJ2-3 | TRBV20-1 | TGCAGTGCCCCCGGGGGCAGGGTTCGGGATACGCAGTATTTT | CSAPGGRVRDTQYF
- | - | TRBJ1-5 | TRBV2 | TGTGCCAGCAGTGACAGGGGTTCCGGCAATCAGCCCCAGCATTTT | CASSDRGSGNQPQHF
few | - | TRBJ1-1 | TRBV12-3/TRBV12-4 | TGTGCCAGCAGTTCTGACATCTTTAACACTGAAGCTTTCTTT | CASSSDIFNTEAFF
- | TRBD2 | TRBJ2-5 | TRBV12-3/TRBV12-4 | TGTGCCAGCAGTTTAATGGCGGGGGAAGGGACCCAGTACTTC | CASSLMAGEGTQYF
many | - | TRBJ2-3 | TRBV6-1 | TGTGCCAGCTTATGGAACAGGGGCACAGATACGCAGTATTTT | CASLWNRGTDTQYF
- | - | TRBJ1-1 | TRBV18 | TGTGCCAGCTCACCCAGCCAGGGGACTGAAGCTTTCTTT | CASSPSQGTEAFF
- | TRBD2 | TRBJ2-2 | TRBV24-1 | TGTGCCACCAGTGATTTGAGTAGCGGGGGGGCCACCGGGGAGCTGTTTTTT | CATSDLSSGGATGELFF
few | TRBD1 | TRBJ2-3 | TRBV4-2 | TGTGCCAGCAGCCCGGGGGACAGGGGTAAACGCACAGATACGCAGTATTTT | CASSPGDRGKRTDTQYF
- | - | TRBJ2-2 | TRBV6-2/TRBV6-3 | TGTGCCAGCAGTTCTTATGAGACCGGGGAGCTGTTTTTT | CASSSYETGELFF
few | - | TRBJ1-1 | TRBV5-1 | TGCGCCAGCAGCACGGGGGCGCAAAGGGCTGAAGCTTTCTTT | CASSTGAQRAEAFF
few | TRBD1 | TRBJ1-6 | TRBV7-2 | TGTGCCAGCAGCGCACGGACAGGGCTAGATTCACCCCTCCACTTT | CASSARTGLDSPLHF
few | TRBD2 | TRBJ2-2 | TRBV7-2 | TGTGCCAGCAGACCGGGACTAGCAAACACCGGGGAGCTGTTTTTT | CASRPGLANTGELFF
few | - | TRBJ1-3 | TRBV20-1 | TGCAGTGCTAACTCTCAAGGGACTGGAAACACCATATATTTT | CSANSQGTGNTIYF
- | - | TRBJ2-7 | TRBV18 | TGTGCCAGCTCACCACGGAAACAGTTGAGCTCCTACGAGCAGTACTTC | CASSPRKQLSSYEQYF
many | - | TRBJ2-7 | TRBV20-1 | TGCAGTGCTAGCAGGGCAACTTACGAGCAGTACTTC | CSASRATYEQYF
- | - | TRBJ1-2 | TRBV5-1 | TGCGCCAGCAGCTTGAACGGGGTGGAGGGCTACACCTTC | CASSLNGVEGYTF
few | TRBD2 | TRBJ2-1 | TRBV7-2 | TGTGCCAGCAGCTTAGGTAGCGGGGGGGCTGGGCAGTTCTTC | CASSLGSGGAGQFF
- | - | TRBJ2-5 | TRBV6-5 | TGTGCCAGCAGAAAGGACGCCGCACAAGAGACCCAGTACTTC | CASRKDAAQETQYF
few | - | TRBJ2-2 | TRBV4-3 | TGCGCCAGCAGCCAGTACCCCGGGGGCCGCACCGGGGAGCTGTTTTTT | CASSQYPGGRTGELFF
few | - | TRBJ1-2 | TRBV15 | TGTGCCACCAGCAGAGCCTCGACAGGCTATGGCTACACCTTC | CATSRASTGYGYTF
few | - | TRBJ1-5 | TRBV4-2 | TGTGCCAGCAGCATAGGGGGATTGAGGGAGTACGGTCAGCCCCAGCATTTT | CASSIGGLREYGQPQHF
- | TRBD2 | TRBJ2-7 | TRBV12-3/TRBV12-4 | TGTGCCAGCAGCCAGGGACTAGCGGGGGGCTACGAGCAGTACTTC | CASSQGLAGGYEQYF
few | - | TRBJ1-4 | TRBV5-4 | TGTGCCAGCAGCTTGGCAGGGGCCAATGAAAAACTGTTTTTT | CASSLAGANEKLFF
- | TRBD2 | TRBJ2-7 | TRBV5-1 | TGCGCCAGCAGCCAAAGCGGGGGCTCGAGCTACGAGCAGTACTTC | CASSQSGGSSYEQYF